This is a list of T cell receptor beta chains from one sample in a study of cytomegalovirus exposure and HLA in healthy donors. Libraries were prepared by immunoSEQ multiplex PCR; TCRdb keeps only in-frame clonotypes and omits some of them. The sample has 150,000 to 250,000 clones; around 78% are singletons. The specimen was PBMCs. Receptor source: a man under 40 in good health and CMV-seronegative. Each CDR3 is given with its conserved first and last residue. A D gene is named only where the DNA matches it firmly. A clone size is listed for some rows: how often the clone was seen (once, few, many), or a class if it is expanded.

J: TRBJ2-7
D: .
V: TRBV5-1
size: .
DNA: TGCGCCAGCTACAACGAGCAGTACTTC
CDR3: CASYNEQYF

J: TRBJ2-1
D: TRBD1
V: TRBV9
size: .
DNA: TGTGCCAGCAGCGCACGGACAGGTAACTACAATGAGCAGTTCTTC
CDR3: CASSARTGNYNEQFF

J: TRBJ2-1
D: TRBD2
V: TRBV6-5
size: .
DNA: TGTGCCAGCAGAGAAACTAGCGGGAGCACCAATGAGCAGTTCTTC
CDR3: CASRETSGSTNEQFF

J: TRBJ1-1
D: .
V: TRBV18
size: .
DNA: TGTGCCAGCTCACCACCGAAGGGGTTTAGTGAAGCTTTCTTT
CDR3: CASSPPKGFSEAFF

J: TRBJ2-1
D: TRBD1
V: TRBV4-1
size: few
DNA: TGCGCCAGCAGCCGAGAAGCCCAGGGGGCCTACAATGAGCAGTTCTTC
CDR3: CASSREAQGAYNEQFF

J: TRBJ1-1
D: TRBD1
V: TRBV10-3
size: .
DNA: TGTGCCATCAGTGAGACCTACTCAGGGGGCGCGGTTAAAGCTTTCTTT
CDR3: CAISETYSGGAVKAFF

J: TRBJ2-7
D: TRBD1
V: TRBV6-6
size: .
DNA: TGTGCCAGCAGTCGGGACAGGGTGGTCCCCGAGCAGTACTTC
CDR3: CASSRDRVVPEQYF

J: TRBJ1-1
D: TRBD1
V: TRBV29-1
size: once
DNA: TGCAGCGGGCAAGGAGGGGGCTACACTGAAGCTTTCTTT
CDR3: CSGQGGGYTEAFF

J: TRBJ1-4
D: TRBD1
V: TRBV29-1
size: .
DNA: TGCAGCGTTGAAGGCGATCCGACAGGGGCTAATGAAAAACTGTTTTTT
CDR3: CSVEGDPTGANEKLFF

J: TRBJ1-2
D: .
V: TRBV5-6
size: once
DNA: TGTGCCAGCAGCGGAAAGACAACTCCTAACTATGGCTACACCTTC
CDR3: CASSGKTTPNYGYTF

J: TRBJ2-7
D: TRBD2
V: TRBV29-1
size: .
DNA: TGCAGCAAACTAGCGAATAGCTCCTACGAGCAGTACTTC
CDR3: CSKLANSSYEQYF

J: TRBJ1-3
D: .
V: TRBV18
size: .
DNA: TGTGCCAGCTCACCACTTTCAGGGTTTGACGGAAACACCATATATTTT
CDR3: CASSPLSGFDGNTIYF

J: TRBJ1-4
D: TRBD1
V: TRBV4-2
size: .
DNA: TGTGCCAGCAGCCAAGGGGACAGGGGCAGGTCTAATGAAAAACTGTTTTTT
CDR3: CASSQGDRGRSNEKLFF

J: TRBJ2-7
D: .
V: TRBV28
size: once
DNA: TGTGCCAGCAGCACAGGGTTCAAGACCGAGCAGTACTTC
CDR3: CASSTGFKTEQYF

J: TRBJ2-1
D: .
V: TRBV6-1
size: .
DNA: TGTGCCAGCAGTGGGGGGACACCAAGCTCCTACAATGAGCAGTTCTTC
CDR3: CASSGGTPSSYNEQFF

J: TRBJ2-1
D: .
V: TRBV18
size: .
DNA: TGTGCCAGCTCACCAAAGGAAGCGATTCACCCCCTCAATGAGCAGTTCTTC
CDR3: CASSPKEAIHPLNEQFF

J: TRBJ2-3
D: .
V: TRBV12-1
size: .
DNA: TGTGCCAGCAGCTCGCGGGGACTAGCGGGAGTTTTAGGGCGTCCAGATACGCAGTATTTT
CDR3: CASSSRGLAGVLGRPDTQYF

J: TRBJ1-6
D: .
V: TRBV28
size: .
DNA: TGTGCCAGCAGTTTTGGCGGACTAAAAGCCGATAATTCACCCCTCCACTTT
CDR3: CASSFGGLKADNSPLHF

J: TRBJ1-2
D: .
V: TRBV2
size: .
DNA: TGTGCCAGCAGTGAAACGGTGCAGGGGTCTGGCTACACCTTC
CDR3: CASSETVQGSGYTF

J: TRBJ1-5
D: .
V: TRBV7-2
size: .
DNA: TGTGCCAGCAGCTTAGGGAGGCAGGGCAATCAGCCCCAGCATTTT
CDR3: CASSLGRQGNQPQHF

J: TRBJ2-5
D: .
V: TRBV5-1
size: .
DNA: TGCGCCAGCAGGTCTCTCCCTGGGGGCGGTGGAGAGACCCAGTACTTC
CDR3: CASRSLPGGGGETQYF

J: TRBJ2-7
D: .
V: TRBV27
size: .
DNA: TGTGCCAGCAGTTTTCCGTTGGGGAGCTCCTACGAGCAGTACTTC
CDR3: CASSFPLGSSYEQYF

J: TRBJ2-7
D: .
V: TRBV4-1
size: .
DNA: TGCGCCAGCAGCCAAGTTCTAGTTAGCAACGAGCAGTACTTC
CDR3: CASSQVLVSNEQYF

J: TRBJ1-1
D: .
V: TRBV5-6
size: few
DNA: TGTGCCAGCAGAATTCGGACACGTAACACTGAAGCTTTCTTT
CDR3: CASRIRTRNTEAFF

J: TRBJ1-5
D: .
V: TRBV5-1
size: .
DNA: TGCGCCAGCAGCCCCATAGGGGGGGAGGGTCAGCCCCAGCATTTT
CDR3: CASSPIGGEGQPQHF

J: TRBJ2-2
D: TRBD1
V: TRBV6-1
size: .
DNA: TGTGCCAGCCGGAAGAGTACAGGGGGCACTGGGGAGCTGTTTTTT
CDR3: CASRKSTGGTGELFF

J: TRBJ1-1
D: .
V: TRBV6-5
size: .
DNA: TGTGCCAGCAGTTACCGGCGGCAGAACACTGAAGCTTTCTTT
CDR3: CASSYRRQNTEAFF

J: TRBJ2-7
D: .
V: TRBV4-1
size: .
DNA: TGCGCCAGCAGCCAAGATCAGGCCCAAGGGAGCTACGAGCAGTACTTC
CDR3: CASSQDQAQGSYEQYF

J: TRBJ2-2
D: TRBD2
V: TRBV4-1
size: few
DNA: TGCGCCAGCAGCCAGCCACCGGGACTAGCGGGAACCCCAGCAGCCACCGGGGAGCTGTTTTTT
CDR3: CASSQPPGLAGTPAATGELFF

J: TRBJ1-4
D: .
V: TRBV30
size: .
DNA: TGTGCCTGCGCGGACAGAGCAACTAATGAAAAACTGTTTTTT
CDR3: CACADRATNEKLFF

J: TRBJ1-2
D: TRBD1
V: TRBV7-9
size: .
DNA: TGTGCCAGCAGCTTAGACTGGCAGGGGGCCTACTATGGCTACACCTTC
CDR3: CASSLDWQGAYYGYTF

J: TRBJ2-2
D: .
V: TRBV7-9
size: .
DNA: TGTGCCAGCAGCTCTGTAAACACCGGGGAGCTGTTTTTT
CDR3: CASSSVNTGELFF

J: TRBJ2-3
D: .
V: TRBV7-9
size: once
DNA: TGTTCCAGCAGCCCCCGCCGGGATACGCAGTATTTT
CDR3: CSSSPRRDTQYF

J: TRBJ2-2
D: .
V: TRBV7-9
size: few
DNA: TGTGCCAGCAGCTTAGCCCGTACTAGCACCGGGGAGCTGTTTTTT
CDR3: CASSLARTSTGELFF

J: TRBJ2-2
D: TRBD2
V: TRBV7-3
size: .
DNA: TGTGCCAGCAGCTCGACTAGCGGGAGAACCGGGGAGCTGTTTTTT
CDR3: CASSSTSGRTGELFF

J: TRBJ1-1
D: .
V: TRBV2
size: few
DNA: TGTGCCAGCAGTGAAGGCACAAGTCCCACTGAAGCTTTCTTT
CDR3: CASSEGTSPTEAFF

J: TRBJ2-7
D: TRBD1
V: TRBV28
size: .
DNA: TGTGCCAGCAGTTCAGGGGGACAACGCTTAGGAGAGCAGTACTTC
CDR3: CASSSGGQRLGEQYF

J: TRBJ1-1
D: .
V: TRBV7-2
size: .
DNA: TGTGCCAGCAGCTTAGGCAGGGGGAACACTGAAGCTTTCTTT
CDR3: CASSLGRGNTEAFF

J: TRBJ1-2
D: .
V: TRBV25-1
size: .
DNA: TGTGCCAGCAGTGGGGGAGTTGGTGGCTACACCTTC
CDR3: CASSGGVGGYTF

J: TRBJ2-2
D: .
V: TRBV5-1
size: few
DNA: TGCGCCAGCAGCTTGGATGGTCGGGGTTTCGGGGAGCTGTTTTTT
CDR3: CASSLDGRGFGELFF

J: TRBJ1-2
D: .
V: TRBV19
size: .
DNA: TGTGCCAGTAGCTTCGGGAAGGACTATGGCTACACCTTC
CDR3: CASSFGKDYGYTF

J: TRBJ1-4
D: .
V: TRBV10-3
size: few
DNA: TGTGCCATCAGTGAGTCGGGGGGGCGGCATGAAAAACTGTTTTTT
CDR3: CAISESGGRHEKLFF

J: TRBJ2-7
D: TRBD2
V: TRBV29-1
size: .
DNA: TGCAGCGTCGGAACTAGCGGGATCTACGAGCAGTACTTC
CDR3: CSVGTSGIYEQYF

J: TRBJ2-7
D: TRBD2
V: TRBV4-1
size: .
DNA: TGCGCCAGCAGCCAGAGATCGGGGGAAGGGAGGGCCTACGAGCAGTACTTC
CDR3: CASSQRSGEGRAYEQYF

J: TRBJ2-7
D: TRBD2
V: TRBV29-1
size: .
DNA: TGCAGCGTTGAAGGTTTAAGGGCCTCCGGGACTAGCGGGGCCTACGAGCAGTACTTC
CDR3: CSVEGLRASGTSGAYEQYF

J: TRBJ1-6
D: TRBD1
V: TRBV11-2
size: .
DNA: TGTGCCAGCAGCTCCGCGACAGGGAGTGTCGCTTCACCCCTCCACTTT
CDR3: CASSSATGSVASPLHF

J: TRBJ2-2
D: .
V: TRBV18
size: once
DNA: TGTGCCAGCTCACCGTCGGAGGTGAACACCGGGGAGCTGTTTTTT
CDR3: CASSPSEVNTGELFF

J: TRBJ1-3
D: .
V: TRBV27
size: .
DNA: TGTGCCAGCAGTTTAGGGTGGAGGGACACCATATATTTT
CDR3: CASSLGWRDTIYF

J: TRBJ1-5
D: .
V: TRBV6-1
size: .
DNA: TGTGCCAGCAGTGGGCAAGTCAATCAGCCCCAGCATTTT
CDR3: CASSGQVNQPQHF

J: TRBJ2-4
D: TRBD1
V: TRBV6-1
size: once
DNA: TGTGCCAGCAGTGAGCAGACAGGGGGCTTGGACATTCAGTACTTC
CDR3: CASSEQTGGLDIQYF

J: TRBJ1-2
D: TRBD1
V: TRBV5-1
size: .
DNA: TGCGCCAGCAGCTATCGACAGGGGGGAGTCACTAACTATGGCTACACCTTC
CDR3: CASSYRQGGVTNYGYTF

J: TRBJ1-2
D: TRBD1
V: TRBV10-3
size: .
DNA: TGTGCCATCAAGAACTCGGGACAGCCCAGCGGGGGCTACACCTTC
CDR3: CAIKNSGQPSGGYTF

J: TRBJ2-6
D: TRBD1
V: TRBV11-3
size: .
DNA: TGTGCCAGCAGCTTAGACACAGGGGCTGGGGCCAACGTCCTGACTTTC
CDR3: CASSLDTGAGANVLTF

J: TRBJ1-4
D: .
V: TRBV30
size: once
DNA: TGTGCCTGGAATGGAGGCGCCAATGAAAAACTGTTTTTT
CDR3: CAWNGGANEKLFF

J: TRBJ2-7
D: TRBD1
V: TRBV5-1
size: .
DNA: TGCGCCAGCAGCCCCCGGACAGGGGGCTACGAGCAGTACTTC
CDR3: CASSPRTGGYEQYF

J: TRBJ1-5
D: .
V: TRBV28
size: .
DNA: TGTGCCAGCAGTTTAGGGTCAGGGCGACAGCCCCAGCATTTT
CDR3: CASSLGSGRQPQHF

J: TRBJ2-4
D: TRBD2
V: TRBV10-2
size: few
DNA: TGCGCCAGCAGTGTGAGGTTAGCGGGAGAGGCCAAAAACATTCAGTACTTC
CDR3: CASSVRLAGEAKNIQYF

J: TRBJ2-3
D: TRBD2
V: TRBV5-6
size: .
DNA: TGTGCCAGCAGCTTCCGACTAGCGGGAGACTCCACAGATACGCAGTATTTT
CDR3: CASSFRLAGDSTDTQYF

J: TRBJ1-1
D: .
V: TRBV7-6
size: .
DNA: TGTGCCAGCAGCCCACTTTGGAACACTGAAGCTTTCTTT
CDR3: CASSPLWNTEAFF